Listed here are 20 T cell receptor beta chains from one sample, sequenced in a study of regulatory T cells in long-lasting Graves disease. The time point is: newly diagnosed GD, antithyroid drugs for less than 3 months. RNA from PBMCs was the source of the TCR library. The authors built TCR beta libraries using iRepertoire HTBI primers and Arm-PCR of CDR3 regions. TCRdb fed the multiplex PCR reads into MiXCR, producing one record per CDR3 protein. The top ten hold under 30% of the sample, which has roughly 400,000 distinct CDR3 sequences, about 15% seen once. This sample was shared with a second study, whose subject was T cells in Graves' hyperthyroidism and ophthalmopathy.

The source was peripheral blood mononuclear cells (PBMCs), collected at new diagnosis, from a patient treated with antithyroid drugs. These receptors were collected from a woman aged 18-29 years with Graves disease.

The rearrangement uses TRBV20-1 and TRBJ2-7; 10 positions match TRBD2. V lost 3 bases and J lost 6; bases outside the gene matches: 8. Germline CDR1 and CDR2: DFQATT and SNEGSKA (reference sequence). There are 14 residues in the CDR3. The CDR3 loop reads CSASALAGTGEQYF. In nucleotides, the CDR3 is TGCAGTGCTAGTGCACTAGCGGGAACGGGCGAGCAGTACTTC.

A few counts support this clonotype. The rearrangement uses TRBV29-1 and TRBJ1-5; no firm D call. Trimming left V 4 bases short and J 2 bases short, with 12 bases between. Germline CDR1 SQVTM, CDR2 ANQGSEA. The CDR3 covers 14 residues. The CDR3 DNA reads TGCAGCGTTGGAAGTGGAACGGGCAATCAGCCCCAGCATTTT. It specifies CSVGSGTGNQPQHF.

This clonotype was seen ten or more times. The CDR3 loop is CASSLPTVSYGYTF. DNA for the CDR3: TGTGCCAGCAGTTTACCGACAGTTTCCTATGGCTACACCTTC. The rearrangement links TRBV28 to TRBJ1-2; D is perhaps TRBD1 (5 bases). The V gene lost 2 bases and the J gene lost 4 bases, with 11 bases spanning the gap. The CDR3 contains 14 residues. The germline gives CDR1 MDHEN, CDR2 SYDVKM.

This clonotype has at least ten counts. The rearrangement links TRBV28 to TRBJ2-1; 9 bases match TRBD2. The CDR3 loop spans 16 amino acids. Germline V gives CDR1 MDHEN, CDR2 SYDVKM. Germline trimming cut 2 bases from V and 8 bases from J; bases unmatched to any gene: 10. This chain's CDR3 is CASSLGRGRARDEQFF. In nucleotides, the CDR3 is TGTGCCAGCAGTTTAGGCCGCGGGAGGGCCAGGGATGAGCAGTTCTTC.

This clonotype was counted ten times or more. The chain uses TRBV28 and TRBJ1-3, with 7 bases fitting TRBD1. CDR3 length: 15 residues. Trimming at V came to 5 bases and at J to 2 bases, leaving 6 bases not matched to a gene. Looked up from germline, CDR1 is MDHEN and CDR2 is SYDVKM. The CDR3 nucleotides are TGTGCCAGCAGTCCAACAGGGGTCACTGGAAACACCATATATTTT. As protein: CASSPTGVTGNTIYF.

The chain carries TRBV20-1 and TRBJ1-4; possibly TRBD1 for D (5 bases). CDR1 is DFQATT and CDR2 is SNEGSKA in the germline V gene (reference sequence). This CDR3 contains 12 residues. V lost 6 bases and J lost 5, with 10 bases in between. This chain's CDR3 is CSARGNNEKLFF. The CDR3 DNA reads TGCAGTGCCCGGGGGAACAATGAAAAACTGTTTTTT.

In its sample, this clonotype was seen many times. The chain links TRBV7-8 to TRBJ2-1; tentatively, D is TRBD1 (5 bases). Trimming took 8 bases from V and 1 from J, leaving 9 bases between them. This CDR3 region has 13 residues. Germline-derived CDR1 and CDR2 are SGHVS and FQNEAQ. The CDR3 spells CASGAESYNEQFF. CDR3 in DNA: TGTGCCAGCGGGGCGGAATCCTACAATGAGCAGTTCTTC.

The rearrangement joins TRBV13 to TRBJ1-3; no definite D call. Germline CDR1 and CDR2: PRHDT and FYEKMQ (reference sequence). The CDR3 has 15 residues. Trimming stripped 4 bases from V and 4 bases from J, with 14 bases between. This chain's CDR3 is CASSSEETIGNTIYF. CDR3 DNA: TGTGCCAGCAGCTCGGAGGAAACGATCGGAAACACCATATATTTT.

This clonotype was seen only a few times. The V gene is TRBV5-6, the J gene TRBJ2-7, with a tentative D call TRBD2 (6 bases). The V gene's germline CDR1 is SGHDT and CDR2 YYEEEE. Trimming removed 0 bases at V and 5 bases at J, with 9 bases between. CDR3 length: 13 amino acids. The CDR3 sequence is CASSLVEGNEQYF. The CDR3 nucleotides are TGTGCCAGCAGCTTGGTGGAGGGGAACGAGCAGTACTTC.

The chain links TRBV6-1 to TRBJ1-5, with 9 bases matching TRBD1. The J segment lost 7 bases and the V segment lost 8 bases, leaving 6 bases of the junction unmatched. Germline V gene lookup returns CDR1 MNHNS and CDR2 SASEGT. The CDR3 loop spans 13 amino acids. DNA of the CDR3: TGTGCCAGCCGGGACAGGGAGGAACAGCCCCAGCATTTT. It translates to CASRDREEQPQHF.

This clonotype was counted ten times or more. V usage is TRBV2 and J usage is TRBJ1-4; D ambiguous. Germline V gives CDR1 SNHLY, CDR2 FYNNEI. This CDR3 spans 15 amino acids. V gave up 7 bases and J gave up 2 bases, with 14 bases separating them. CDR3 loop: CASTRQRNTNEKLFF. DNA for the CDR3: TGTGCCAGCACAAGGCAAAGAAACACTAATGAAAAACTGTTTTTT.

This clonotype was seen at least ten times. CDR3 residues: CASTPLAGDPHEQYF. The DNA of the CDR3 is TGTGCCAGCACCCCTCTAGCGGGAGATCCCCACGAGCAGTACTTC. This chain links TRBV6-2 or TRBV6-3 with TRBJ2-7; the match to TRBD2 covers 10 bases. CDR3 length: 15 residues. The germline gives CDR1 MNHEY, CDR2 SVGEGT. Unmatched junction bases numbered 11, after V lost 7 bases and J lost 5 bases.

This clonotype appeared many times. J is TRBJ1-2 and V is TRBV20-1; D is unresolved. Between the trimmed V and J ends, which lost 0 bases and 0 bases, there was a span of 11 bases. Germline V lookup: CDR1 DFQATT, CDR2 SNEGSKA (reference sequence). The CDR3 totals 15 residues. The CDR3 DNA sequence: TGCAGTGCTAGAGATCGGGCGCGGTCTAACTATGGCTACACCTTC. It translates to CSARDRARSNYGYTF.

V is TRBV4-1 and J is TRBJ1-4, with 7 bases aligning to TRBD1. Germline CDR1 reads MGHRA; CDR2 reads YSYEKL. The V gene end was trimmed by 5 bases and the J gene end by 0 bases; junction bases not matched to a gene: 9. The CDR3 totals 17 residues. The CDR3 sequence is CASSLTGDSATNEKLFF. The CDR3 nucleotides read TGCGCCAGCAGCTTAACAGGGGACTCGGCAACTAATGAAAAACTGTTTTTT.

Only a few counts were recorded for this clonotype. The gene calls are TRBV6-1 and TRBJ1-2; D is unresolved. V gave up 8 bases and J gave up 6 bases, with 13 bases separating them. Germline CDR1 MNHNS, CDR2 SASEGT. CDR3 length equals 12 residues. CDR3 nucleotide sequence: TGTGCCAGCTTCTACTCGGGGAATGGCTACACCTTC. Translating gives CASFYSGNGYTF.

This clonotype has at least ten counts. The CDR3 loop reads CSARFRAELSYEQYF. The CDR3, as DNA: TGCAGTGCTAGGTTCCGCGCGGAGTTATCCTACGAGCAGTACTTC. V and J are TRBV20-1 and TRBJ2-7; no definite D call. With 3 bases removed from V and 1 base from J, the gap between germline ends came to 16 bases. Germline V gene sequence: CDR1 DFQATT, CDR2 SNEGSKA (reference sequence). The CDR3 sequence is 15 residues long.

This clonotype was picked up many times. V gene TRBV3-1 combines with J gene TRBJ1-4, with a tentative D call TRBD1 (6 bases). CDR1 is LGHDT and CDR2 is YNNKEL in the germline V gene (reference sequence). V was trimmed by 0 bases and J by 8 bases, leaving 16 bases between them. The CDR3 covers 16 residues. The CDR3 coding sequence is TGTGCCAGCAGCCAAGATCCCCGGGACATCGACGAAAAACTGTTTTTT. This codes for CASSQDPRDIDEKLFF.

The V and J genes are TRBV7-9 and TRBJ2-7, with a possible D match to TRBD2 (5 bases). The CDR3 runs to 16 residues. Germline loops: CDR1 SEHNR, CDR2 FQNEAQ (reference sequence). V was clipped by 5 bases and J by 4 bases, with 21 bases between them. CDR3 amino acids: CASSKDGLPSGYEQYF. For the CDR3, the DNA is TGTGCCAGCAGCAAAGATGGACTTCCATCGGGGTACGAGCAGTACTTC.

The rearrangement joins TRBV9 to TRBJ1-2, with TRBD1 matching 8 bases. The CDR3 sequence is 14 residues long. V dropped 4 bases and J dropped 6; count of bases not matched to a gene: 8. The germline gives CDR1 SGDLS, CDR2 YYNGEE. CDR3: CASSTRTGRDGYTF. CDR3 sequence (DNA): TGTGCCAGCAGCACCAGGACAGGGCGCGATGGCTACACCTTC.

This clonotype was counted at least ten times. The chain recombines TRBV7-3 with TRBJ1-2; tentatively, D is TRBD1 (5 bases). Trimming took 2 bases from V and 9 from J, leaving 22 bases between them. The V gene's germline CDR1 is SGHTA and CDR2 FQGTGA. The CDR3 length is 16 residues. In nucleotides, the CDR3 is TGTGCCAGCAGCTTATACGGGGGGGACCGGGCGGATCGCTACACCTTC. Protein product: CASSLYGGDRADRYTF.